The 6 T cell receptor beta chains reported below all come from one sample, sequenced in a study of OX40 agonist ivuxolimab in advanced cancers. Sequenced by immunoSEQ multiplex PCR; TCRdb stores in-frame clones only, minus some. The sample yields 5,500 to 7,500 clones, roughly 80% seen once. The material sequenced was CD4+ or CD8+ T cells sorted from blood, taken in a trial of the OX40 agonist ivuxolimab. These receptors originate from an adult with an advanced solid tumor such as melanoma, head and neck, liver or kidney cancer.

This chain uses TRBV28 with TRBJ2-1; TRBD2 agrees at 10 bases. Germline CDR1 and CDR2: MDHEN and SYDVKM. This CDR3 region has 17 residues. With V trimmed by 4 bases and J by 7 bases, 13 bases remained unmatched. The CDR3 nucleotides are TGTGCCAGCAGTTCCCTAAGCCGGACTAGCGGTGGGAATGAGCAGTTCTTC. It translates to CASSSLSRTSGGNEQFF.

The V and J genes are TRBV11-2 and TRBJ2-1; 9 bases align to TRBD1. CDR1 is SGHAT and CDR2 is FQNNGV in the germline V gene. Germline trimming cut 4 bases from V and 12 bases from J; bases unmatched to any gene: 4. This CDR3 spans 12 amino acids. CDR3 amino acids: CASSSGQGTQFF. CDR3 nucleotides: TGTGCCAGCAGCTCGGGACAGGGAACGCAGTTCTTC.

This rearrangement joins TRBV2 to TRBJ1-4, with D perhaps matching TRBD1 (5 bases). V was trimmed by 8 bases and J by 8 bases, leaving 15 bases between them. Germline loops: CDR1 SNHLY, CDR2 FYNNEI. This CDR3 region has 13 residues. CDR3 in amino acids: CASGWQGEEKLFF. The CDR3 DNA reads TGTGCCAGCGGATGGCAGGGAGAGGAAAAACTGTTTTTT.

V usage is TRBV7-6 and J usage is TRBJ2-5; 7 nucleotides align to TRBD2. The V gene end was trimmed by 3 bases and the J gene end by 5 bases; junction bases not matched to a gene: 9. The CDR3 is made up of 15 amino acids. Per the germline V gene, CDR1 is SGHVS and CDR2 is FNYEAQ. The CDR3 bases are TGTGCCAGCAGCTTGTTGAGGGAGGGCCAGGAGACCCAGTACTTC. Translating it yields CASSLLREGQETQYF. Based on the CDR3 plus reference TRBV7-6 and TRBJ2-5, the full variable domain is GAGVSQSPRYKVTKRGQDVALRCDPISGHVSLYWYRQALGQGPEFLTYFNYEAQQDKSGLPNDRFSAERPEGSISTLTIQRTEQRDSAMYRCASSLLREGQETQYFGPGTRLLVL.

This sequence joins TRBV19 and TRBJ1-2; D perhaps matches TRBD1 (5 bases). The CDR3 has 15 residues. Germline CDR1 reads LNHDA; CDR2 reads SQIVND (reference sequence). V gave up 3 bases and J gave up 2 bases, with 13 bases separating them. CDR3 sequence: CASSILSGGNYGYTF. For the CDR3, the DNA is TGTGCCAGTAGTATCCTATCGGGGGGAAACTATGGCTACACCTTC.

The V and J genes are TRBV4-1 and TRBJ2-5, with TRBD2 matching over 9 bases. This CDR3 is built from 18 residues. Germline V gives CDR1 MGHRA, CDR2 YSYEKL. The V segment lost 2 bases and the J segment 5 bases; nucleotides outside the gene matches: 15. The CDR3 bases are TGCGCCAGCAGCCAAAGGGCCAGAGGCGGGGGGGCCGGGGAGACCCAGTACTTC. This encodes CASSQRARGGGAGETQYF.